The 20 T cell receptor beta chains below were found in one sample sequenced in a study of T cells after yellow fever vaccination. TCRdb re-derived calls from the 5' RACE reads in MiXCR, one entry per CDR3 protein. The data contain a few hundred thousand distinct CDR3 sequences, about 19% of them singletons. Sequences were derived from PBMCs, sampled 15 days after the yellow fever booster vaccination. The receptor set was obtained from a man aged 30-40 years who received the YFV17D yellow fever vaccine.

This sequence joins TRBV11-1 and TRBJ2-2, with a possible D match to TRBD2 (6 bases). V lost 0 bases and J 0 bases, leaving 23 bases between the germline ends. From germline, CDR1 is SGHAT and CDR2 FQDESV (reference sequence). The CDR3 runs to 21 residues. DNA of the CDR3: TGTGCCAGCAGCTTAGCCTTTCTAGCGAGACGATCCGACGCGAACACCGGGGAGCTGTTTTTT. Translation: CASSLAFLARRSDANTGELFF. Variable domain in full (rest from reference TRBV11-1 and TRBJ2-2): EAEVAQSPRYKITEKSQAVAFWCDPISGHATLYWYRQILGQGPELLVQFQDESVVDDSQLPKDRFSAERLKGVDSTLKIQPAELGDSAMYLCASSLAFLARRSDANTGELFFGEGSRLTVL.

There are a few counts of this clonotype. The chain employs TRBV7-2 and TRBJ2-3; 8 nucleotides align to TRBD1. V lost 5 bases, J lost 3 bases, and 7 bases stayed unmatched. Germline values: CDR1 SGHTA, CDR2 FQGNSA. The CDR3 spans 15 residues. CDR3 DNA sequence: TGTGCCAGCAGCCGAGGACAGGGAGAAACAGATACGCAGTATTTT. It yields the protein CASSRGQGETDTQYF.

The CDR3 nucleotides read TGCAGTGCTAGAGAGCGGGTTGTGAGTGAGACCCAGTACTTC. Amino acid sequence: CSARERVVSETQYF. The gene calls are TRBV20-1 and TRBJ2-5; possible D gene TRBD2, 5 bases. Trimming cost V 0 bases and J 5 bases, with 13 bases left between them. This CDR3 has 14 residues. From germline, CDR1 is DFQATT and CDR2 SNEGSKA (reference sequence).

The chain links TRBV7-9 to TRBJ2-1, with 8 bases matching TRBD2. The CDR3 runs to 16 residues. Looked up from germline, CDR1 is SEHNR and CDR2 is FQNEAQ (reference sequence). Trimming cost V 0 bases and J 8 bases; bases outside gene matches: 9. CDR3 region: CASSLAVGGRSYEQFF. In nucleotides, the CDR3 is TGTGCCAGCAGCTTAGCGGTTGGCGGGAGGTCGTATGAGCAGTTCTTC.

The genes are TRBV7-2 and TRBJ2-7; no clear D. Germline V gene lookup returns CDR1 SGHTA and CDR2 FQGNSA. Trimming pared 3 bases from V and 3 bases from J, leaving 15 bases between. CDR3 length equals 15 residues. CDR3 nucleotide sequence: TGTGCCAGCAGCTTTGTTGGGCCCATCCGCTACGAGCAGTACTTC. Translated: CASSFVGPIRYEQYF. The full variable domain, rest sourced from reference TRBV7-2 and TRBJ2-7, is GAGVSQSPSNKVTEKGKDVELRCDPISGHTALYWYRQSLGQGLEFLIYFQGNSAPDKSGLPSDRFSAERTGGSVSTLTIQRTQQEDSAVYLCASSFVGPIRYEQYFGPGTRLTVT.

This clonotype was seen a handful of times. This chain connects TRBV15 to TRBJ1-5; TRBD1 agrees at 9 bases. Unmatched junction bases numbered 6, after V lost 6 bases and J lost 6 bases. CDR3 length equals 14 residues. CDR1 and CDR2 from the germline V gene are LNHNV and YYDKDF (reference sequence). The CDR3 coding sequence is TGTGCCACCAGGCCGGGACAGGGTCGTCAGCCCCAGCATTTT. Translation: CATRPGQGRQPQHF.

The V and J genes are TRBV5-1 and TRBJ2-5, with D hard to call. This CDR3 is built from 15 residues. V lost 0 bases and J lost 1, with 10 bases in between. The germline CDR1 and CDR2 sequences are SGHRS and YFSETQ. The CDR3 DNA reads TGCGCCAGCAGCTTGGGCAGGAGCTCCCAAGAGACCCAGTACTTC. Its protein is CASSLGRSSQETQYF.

There are a few counts of this clonotype. The rearrangement uses TRBV24-1 and TRBJ2-1, with 10 bases that match TRBD2. The CDR3 spans 17 residues. The junction had 9 bases not matched to a gene; V was cut back by 1 base and J by 7 bases. CDR1 is KGHDR, CDR2 SFDVKD, per germline. The CDR3 sequence: CATSDFPSGSGYNEQFF. CDR3 nucleotides: TGTGCCACCAGTGATTTCCCTAGCGGGAGTGGTTATAATGAGCAGTTCTTC.

This clonotype was detected only a few times. The chain recombines TRBV2 with TRBJ2-7; no clear D gene. This CDR3 is 11 amino acids long. Trimming shortened V by 3 bases and J by 6 bases, and 6 bases separated the two germline ends. Germline lookup yields CDR1 SNHLY and CDR2 FYNNEI. CDR3 protein: CASSDFSEQYF. The CDR3 nucleotides read TGTGCCAGCAGTGATTTTAGCGAGCAGTACTTC.

V gene TRBV3-1 combines with J gene TRBJ2-2; TRBD1 might be the D (5 bases). The germline CDR1 and CDR2 sequences are LGHDT and YNNKEL (reference sequence). This CDR3 has 15 amino acids. The V and J ends lost 0 bases and 8 bases respectively, with 13 bases between them. The CDR3 reads CASSQDATGAGELFF. The DNA of the CDR3 is TGTGCCAGCAGCCAAGATGCGACTGGGGCAGGGGAGCTGTTTTTT. Together with reference TRBV3-1 and TRBJ2-2, the CDR3 gives the full variable domain: DTAVSQTPKYLVTQMGNDKSIKCEQNLGHDTMYWYKQDSKKFLKIMFSYNNKELIINETVPNRFSPKSPDKAHLNLHINSLELGDSAVYFCASSQDATGAGELFFGEGSRLTVL.

The V gene is TRBV20-1, the J gene TRBJ1-4; 7 positions match TRBD1. Germline trimming cut 3 bases from V and 4 bases from J; bases unmatched to any gene: 11. From germline, CDR1 is DFQATT and CDR2 SNEGSKA (reference sequence). The CDR3 has 16 amino acids. CDR3 nucleotides: TGCAGTGCTAGCGACCCTCGAAGGGGGCGTAATGAAAAACTGTTTTTT. Translated: CSASDPRRGRNEKLFF.

This clonotype was counted between two and nine times. The CDR3 sequence is CASSVVGKTSGGLIDTQYF. For the CDR3, the DNA is TGTGCCAGCAGTGTCGTAGGGAAGACTAGCGGGGGACTTATCGATACGCAGTATTTT. This rearrangement joins TRBV27 to TRBJ2-3; 12 bases are a match to TRBD2. Per the germline V gene, CDR1 is MNHEY and CDR2 is SMNVEV (reference sequence). The CDR3 sequence is 19 residues long. The J segment lost 6 bases and the V segment lost 5 bases, leaving 18 bases of the junction unmatched.

This chain joins TRBV10-1 and TRBJ2-3, with D tentatively TRBD2 (5 bases). This CDR3 contains 15 residues. Trimming removed 3 bases at V and 0 bases at J, with 10 bases between. Germline-derived CDR1 and CDR2 are WNHNN and SYGVQD (reference sequence). DNA for the CDR3: TGCGCCAGCAGTGATCTCGGGGATAGCACAGATACGCAGTATTTT. It encodes CASSDLGDSTDTQYF.

The chain carries TRBV6-1 and TRBJ2-2, with TRBD1 matching 7 bases. J lost 1 base, V lost 6 bases, and 8 bases had no gene match. Germline values: CDR1 MNHNS, CDR2 SASEGT. The CDR3 has 16 residues. In DNA form, the CDR3 reads TGTGCCAGCAGCCTAGGACAGGTTGTGAACACCGGGGAGCTGTTTTTT. This sequence encodes CASSLGQVVNTGELFF.

This chain uses TRBV5-5 with TRBJ2-1; 9 nucleotides agree with TRBD2. CDR1 and CDR2 (germline): SGHKS, YYEKEE (reference sequence). The CDR3 contains 18 residues. J lost 5 bases, V lost 2 bases, and 14 bases had no gene match. The CDR3, as DNA: TGTGCCAGCAGCTTTATCGGGGGCATGGTAGCGGGAGACAATGAGCAGTTCTTC. Its translation is CASSFIGGMVAGDNEQFF.

This clonotype was seen only a few times. V gene TRBV9 combines with J gene TRBJ2-7; maybe TRBD2 (6 bases). In germline, CDR1 is SGDLS, CDR2 YYNGEE. Trimming shortened V by 5 bases and J by 6 bases, and 12 bases separated the two germline ends. This CDR3 is built from 12 residues. The CDR3 loop is CASSAEGGEQYF. CDR3 nucleotide sequence: TGTGCCAGCAGTGCGGAGGGAGGCGAGCAGTACTTC.

This clonotype was counted only a few times. The CDR3 coding sequence is TGCAGTGCTAACTATCCCCCCGAAGGACATGAGCAGTTCTTC. Protein sequence: CSANYPPEGHEQFF. The J gene is TRBJ2-1, the V gene TRBV20-1; D unresolved. Trimming stripped 4 bases from V and 8 bases from J, with 18 bases between. The CDR3 totals 14 residues. CDR1 and CDR2 (germline): DFQATT, SNEGSKA (reference sequence).

This sequence joins TRBV12-3 or TRBV12-4 and TRBJ2-7; a weak D match, TRBD2 (5 bases). The ends were cut back, 7 bases at V and 5 bases at J, with 15 bases in the middle. This CDR3 spans 13 amino acids. CDR3 coding DNA: TGTGCCAGCAATATGGGTTTAGCGAACGAGCAGTACTTC. Translation: CASNMGLANEQYF.

For the CDR3, the DNA is TGTGCCAGCAGTTATCGGACCCAGGGGCATGGCTACACCTTC. This translates into CASSYRTQGHGYTF. V is TRBV6-2 or TRBV6-3 and J is TRBJ1-2, with a possible D match to TRBD1 (6 bases). Trimming stripped 3 bases from V and 6 bases from J, with 14 bases between. This CDR3 contains 14 residues. The germline V gene encodes CDR1 MNHEY and CDR2 SVGEGT.

The gene calls are TRBV7-2 and TRBJ2-1; perhaps D is TRBD1 or TRBD2 (7 bases each). V lost 1 base to trimming and J lost 9 bases, with 13 bases between them. Germline V CDR1 and CDR2: SGHTA, FQGNSA. The CDR3 extends over 14 amino acids. CDR3 protein: CASSLVGGGSEQFF. Here the CDR3 DNA reads TGTGCCAGCAGCTTAGTGGGAGGGGGCAGTGAGCAGTTCTTC.